These 6 T cell receptor beta chains share one sample of origin, sequenced in a study of Ad26.COV2.S vaccination and SARS-CoV-2 variants. The data were produced by immunoSEQ multiplex PCR, yet TCRdb's version contains in-frame clones alone and is incomplete. The table has about 380,000 clones, about 80% seen once; the top ten hold just under 7.5%. Treatment reported: about 20 received Ad26.COV2.S at low or high dose, single or two shots; about 5 received placebo; per-sample allocation not given. Sampling happened 63 days after the first vaccine or placebo injection. The sequences come from peripheral blood, collected in a trial of Ad26.COV2.S vaccine versus placebo. All receptors come from a person aged 18-60 years who received the Ad26.COV2.S COVID-19 vaccine or a placebo.

The rearrangement uses TRBV18 and TRBJ1-2; D is unclear. The CDR3 contains 12 residues. Trimming pared 0 bases from V and 7 bases from J, leaving 6 bases between. CDR1 is KGHSH and CDR2 is LQKENI in the germline V gene. CDR3 in amino acids: CASSPPRGGYTF. CDR3 bases: TGTGCCAGCTCACCACCGCGGGGTGGCTACACCTTC.

The chain links TRBV5-6 to TRBJ1-1, with 7 bases identical to TRBD1. The CDR3 loop spans 18 amino acids. V lost 6 bases, J lost 1 base, and 18 bases stayed unmatched. Germline CDR1 is SGHDT and CDR2 is YYEEEE. For the CDR3, the DNA is TGTGCCAGCACCCCCCGACAGGGCTACTATGGGTGGAACACTGAAGCTTTCTTT. Translation gives CASTPRQGYYGWNTEAFF.

The CDR3 here is CASSPQIHSYNEQFF. CDR3 in DNA: TGTGCCAGCAGCCCTCAGATCCACTCCTACAATGAGCAGTTCTTC. This sequence joins TRBV3-1 (or the pseudogene TRBV3-2) and TRBJ2-1; no definite D call. The CDR3 length is 15 residues. With 4 bases removed from V and 0 bases from J, the gap between germline ends came to 10 bases. CDR1 and CDR2 (germline): LGHDT, YNNKEL (reference sequence).

This sequence joins TRBV5-1 and TRBJ2-5, with a possible D match to TRBD2 (6 bases). Germline values: CDR1 SGHRS, CDR2 YFSETQ. This CDR3 contains 15 residues. V lost 4 bases, J lost 4 bases, and 17 bases lay in between. CDR3 sequence (DNA): TGCGCCAGCAGCCGGACCGGGACTGCATTAGAGACCCAGTACTTC. It codes for CASSRTGTALETQYF.

This chain links TRBV12-3 or TRBV12-4 with TRBJ2-3; no clear D gene. The CDR3 contains 12 residues. Between the trimmed V and J ends, which lost 7 bases and 2 bases, there was a span of 7 bases. CDR3 coding DNA: TGTGCCAGCAAATCTCTCACAGATACGCAGTATTTT. This encodes CASKSLTDTQYF.

The CDR3 nucleotides are TGCAGTGCTAGAGGCGCTTTCTTT. It encodes CSARGAFF. This rearrangement joins TRBV20-1 to TRBJ1-1; no firm D call. CDR3 length: 8 amino acids. Germline CDR1 DFQATT, CDR2 SNEGSKA (reference sequence). V lost 1 base, J lost 11 bases, and 2 bases lay in between.